This T cell receptor (beta chain) was sequenced during a study of T cell responses to AZD1222 COVID-19 vaccine. The V end was cut by 1 base, the J end by 1 base, with 13 bases between. CDR3 length: 16 residues. Germline V gives CDR1 SGHAT, CDR2 FQNNGV. Remarks on this clone: Its target is not known.

Sequencing was performed with immunoSEQ multiplex PCR; in TCRdb, only in-frame clones are kept and a portion is missing. This sample has fewer than 200,000 clones, with almost 95% found just once. Broader study findings: Spike-specific TCR depth and breadth grew after two AZD1222 doses.

The receptor comes from an adult in good health. Sequences were derived from peripheral blood, sampled on day 0 of AZD1222 vaccination. The gene calls are TRBV11-2 and TRBJ2-5; D is undetermined. The CDR3, as DNA: TGTGCCAGCAGCTTAGTTGGGTACGGTAGCCAAGAGACCCAGTACTTC. Translation gives CASSLVGYGSQETQYF.